Sequencing of this T cell receptor (beta chain) was carried out in a study of radiotherapy plus CTLA-4 blockade in lung cancer. For the study at large: Patients showed objective responses in 15% to 20% of cases, and disease control was achieved by approximately 33%.

General study results and limits: It was early blood T cell clone dynamics, with interferon-beta, that reportedly best predicted response. TCR clones of tumor origin grew in blood after radiotherapy plus ipilimumab.

Lung cancer patients with chemo-refractory metastatic non-small-cell disease were given focal radiation plus CTLA-4 blockade with ipilimumab. Worth noting for this clone: Antigen: not known.

Sequenced by immunoSEQ multiplex PCR; TCRdb stores in-frame clones only, minus some. This sample yields 120,000 or so clones, of which just under 90% are seen a single time; 5.5% to 8% belongs to the top ten. The CDR3 loop spans 13 amino acids. Germline V gene data show CDR1 as SGHRS and CDR2 as YFSETQ. With V trimmed by 4 bases and J by 10 bases, 8 bases remained unmatched. The source of this sequence is a human donor with non-small cell lung cancer that progressed on radiotherapy plus ipilimumab. The genes are TRBV5-1 and TRBJ2-1; 7 bases align to TRBD1. Specimen: peripheral blood, collected from a patient treated with radiotherapy plus ipilimumab. This CDR3 is CASSISGQVEQFF. CDR3 nucleotides: TGCGCCAGCAGCATTTCTGGACAGGTGGAGCAGTTCTTC.